This TCR beta chain comes out of a study of regulatory T cells in long-lasting Graves disease. The time point: newly diagnosed GD, antithyroid drugs for less than 3 months. RNA isolated from PBMCs was used to make the TCR library. From each patient, approximately 9 milliliters of peripheral blood was drawn and collected into an EDTA anticoagulant tube. The germline CDR1 and CDR2 sequences are MNHNS and SASEGT. With 7 bases clipped from V and 0 bases from J, the junction kept 9 bases outside the gene matches. This CDR3 comprises 17 residues. Assembly of TCR beta libraries relied on iRepertoire HTBI primers together with Arm-PCR of CDR3 regions. TCRdb reprocessed the multiplex PCR reads via MiXCR and lists one record per CDR3 protein. The repertoire holds about 460,000 distinct CDR3 sequences, with around 13% as singletons. This sample also appeared in a second study, on T cells in Graves' hyperthyroidism and ophthalmopathy. In that study: Together with thyroid ultrasound, orbital computed tomography, serum thyroxine and TRAb, clinical symptoms were used for diagnoses.

The chain recombines TRBV6-1 with TRBJ2-6, with 7 bases aligning to TRBD1. The material sequenced was peripheral blood mononuclear cells (PBMCs), taken at new diagnosis, from a patient treated with antithyroid drugs. This sequence was found in a woman in her fifties or sixties with Graves disease. The DNA for the CDR3 is TGTGCCAGCAACCCCGGGACAGCGAGCTCTGGGGCCAACGTCCTGACTTTC. It yields the protein CASNPGTASSGANVLTF.